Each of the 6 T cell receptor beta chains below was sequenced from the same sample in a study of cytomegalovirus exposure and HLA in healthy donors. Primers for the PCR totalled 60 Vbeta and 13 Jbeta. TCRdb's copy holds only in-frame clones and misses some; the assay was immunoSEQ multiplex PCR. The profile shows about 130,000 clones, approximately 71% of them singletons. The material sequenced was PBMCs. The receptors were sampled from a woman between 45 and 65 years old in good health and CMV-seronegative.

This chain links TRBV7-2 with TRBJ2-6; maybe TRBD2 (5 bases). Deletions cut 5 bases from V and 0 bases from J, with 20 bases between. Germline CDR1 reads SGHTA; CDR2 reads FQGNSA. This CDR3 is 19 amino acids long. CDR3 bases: TGTGCCAGCAGCCGGGAAGGGTGGGTTAAGCTCTCTGGGGCCAACGTCCTGACTTTC. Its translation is CASSREGWVKLSGANVLTF.

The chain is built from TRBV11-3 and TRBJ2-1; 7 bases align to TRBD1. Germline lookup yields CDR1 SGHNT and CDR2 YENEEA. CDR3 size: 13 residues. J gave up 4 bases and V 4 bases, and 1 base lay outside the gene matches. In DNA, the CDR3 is TGTGCCAGCAGCTCACAGGGGTACAATGAGCAGTTCTTC. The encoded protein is CASSSQGYNEQFF.

The CDR3 spells CASSDSVGYGTSTDTQYF. For the CDR3, the DNA is TGTGCCAGCAGTGACTCTGTCGGGTACGGGACTAGCACAGATACGCAGTATTTT. This rearrangement joins TRBV6-4 to TRBJ2-3, with D possibly being TRBD2 (6 bases). V lost 0 bases, J lost 0 bases, and 16 bases lay in between. This CDR3 is 18 amino acids long. Germline CDR1 is MRHNA and CDR2 is SNTAGT.

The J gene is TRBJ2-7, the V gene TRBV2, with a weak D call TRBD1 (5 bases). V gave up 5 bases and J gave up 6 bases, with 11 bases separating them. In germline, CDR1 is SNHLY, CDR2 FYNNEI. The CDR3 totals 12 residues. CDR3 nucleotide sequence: TGTGCCAGCAGTCAGGGATCGTTCGAGCAGTACTTC. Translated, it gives CASSQGSFEQYF.

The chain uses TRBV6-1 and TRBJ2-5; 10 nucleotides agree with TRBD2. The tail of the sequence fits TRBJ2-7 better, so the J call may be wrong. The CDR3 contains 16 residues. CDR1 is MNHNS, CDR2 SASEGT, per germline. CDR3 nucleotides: TGTGCCAGCAGTGAAGCGCCAGCGGGAGGGCCTAGCGAGCAGTACTTC. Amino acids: CASSEAPAGGPSEQYF.

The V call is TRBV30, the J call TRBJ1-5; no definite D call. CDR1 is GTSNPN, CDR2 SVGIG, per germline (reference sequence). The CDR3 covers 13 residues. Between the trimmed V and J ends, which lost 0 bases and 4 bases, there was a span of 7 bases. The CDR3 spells CAWSVQSNQPQHF. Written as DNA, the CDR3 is TGTGCCTGGAGTGTCCAGTCTAATCAGCCCCAGCATTTT.